This T cell receptor beta chain was observed in a study of regulatory T cells in long-lasting Graves disease. Study-wide points: Newly diagnosed patients shared about a thousand public clonotypes; persistent patients shared some 2,600.

This clonotype was counted at least ten times. As yet, its antigen is unknown. Time point of the sample: newly diagnosed GD, antithyroid drugs for less than 3 months. Making the TCR library involved RNA that had been extracted from PBMCs. Trimming removed 1 base at V and 4 bases at J, with 7 bases between. This CDR3 comprises 13 residues. The germline CDR1 and CDR2 sequences are SGHTA and FQGNSA. Investigators prepared the TCR beta libraries by applying iRepertoire HTBI primers and Arm-PCR of CDR3 regions. TCRdb re-derived calls from the multiplex PCR reads in MiXCR, one entry per CDR3 protein. The sample lists some 500,000 distinct CDR3 sequences, around an eighth seen once, with more than 8.5% in the top ten. A further study also used this sample, focusing on T cells in Graves' hyperthyroidism and ophthalmopathy. That study reports: The TCR CDR3 was amplified in a first-round RT-PCR using the HTBI primer set. For ophthalmopathy, model prediction preceded onset by a median about six months.

Sample: peripheral blood mononuclear cells (PBMCs), taken at new diagnosis, from a patient treated with antithyroid drugs. The gene calls are TRBV7-2 and TRBJ1-1, with D perhaps matching TRBD1 (6 bases). The TCR sequence derives from a man aged 30 to 39 with Graves disease. CDR3 nucleotide sequence: TGTGCCAGCAGCTTAGAGGGGGTCACTGAAGCTTTCTTT. It encodes CASSLEGVTEAFF.